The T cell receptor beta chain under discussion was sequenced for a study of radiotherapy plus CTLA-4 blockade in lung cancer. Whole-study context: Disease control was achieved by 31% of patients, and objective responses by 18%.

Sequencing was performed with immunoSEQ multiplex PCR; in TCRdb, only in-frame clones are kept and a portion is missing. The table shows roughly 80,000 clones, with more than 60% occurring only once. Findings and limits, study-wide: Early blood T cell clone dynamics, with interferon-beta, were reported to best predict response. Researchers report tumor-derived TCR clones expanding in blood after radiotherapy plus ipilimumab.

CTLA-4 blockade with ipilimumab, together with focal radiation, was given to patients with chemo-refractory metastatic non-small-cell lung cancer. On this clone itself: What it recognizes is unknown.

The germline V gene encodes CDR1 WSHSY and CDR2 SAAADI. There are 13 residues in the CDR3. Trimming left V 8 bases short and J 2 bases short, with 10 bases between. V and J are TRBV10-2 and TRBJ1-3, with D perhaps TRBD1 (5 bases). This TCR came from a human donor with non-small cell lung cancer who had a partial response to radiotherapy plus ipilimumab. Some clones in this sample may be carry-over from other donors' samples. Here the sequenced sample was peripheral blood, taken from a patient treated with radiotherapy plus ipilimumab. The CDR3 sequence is CASQGATGNTIYF. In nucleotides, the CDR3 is TGCGCCAGCCAAGGGGCGACTGGAAACACCATATATTTT.